The T cell receptor (beta chain) under discussion was sequenced for a study of TIL therapy for anti-PD-1-resistant metastatic lung cancer (dated by TCRdb to the early 2020s). Regarding the research as a whole: Enrolled patients had a median age of around 50 years (range roughly 38-75) and a median tumor PD-L1 proportion score of around 6%. A median non-synonymous tumor mutation burden of approximately 1.5 mutations per megabase was determined across the cohort by whole-exome sequencing. The cohort was predominantly lung adenocarcinoma, with a few EGFR-mutant and two ALK-rearranged tumors, and half of patients were current or former smokers. T cell receptor beta sequencing of tumor and peripheral blood served to follow clonotypes across the tumor, the expanded TIL product, and serial blood samples. Overall study results and their limits: Compared with baseline intratumoral T cells, expanded TIL cultures were more clonal and less diverse (median clonality roughly 6% vs 31%, p < 0.0001). The cohort was highly selected, with more treatment-naive, never-smoker and oncogene-addicted patients than typical, limiting generalizability. High clonal turnover was observed in TIL culture, with many enriched product clones not detected in the baseline tumor, which suggested clonal contraction rather than faithful expansion. The study protocol defined all tumor marker inferences as exploratory.

TCR beta CDR3 regions were amplified from genomic DNA with the immunoSEQ v3 hsTCRB kit using bias-controlled multiplex PCR. An Illumina NextSeq 500 was used to sequence the TCR libraries, reaching approximately 2.1 million read pairs at survey level or about 4.5-6 million at deep level. In the authors' own workflow: The immunoSEQ Analyzer software assigned V, D and J genes, filtered out non-productive sequences, and reported clonality. Repertoires were compared using productive Simpson clonality and Morisita overlap index of productive TRB rearrangements between infused TIL and blood. The source is immuneACCESS, and TCRdb retained only in-frame sequences with V and J called. Part of the clones is not carried over; for the studies checked, unresolved V genes explain less than half of this, and the remainder is unexplained. D and trimming come from the DNA, and the V and J calls and clone size come from that table. The sample table contains 25,000 to 30,000 clones; only one count was recorded for about 63% of them. The top ten clonotypes cover about 16% of the sample.

Regarding this clone: Its antigen target is currently unknown. Per-base quality was not reported, and no clone a single base away is much larger than it.

The time point label of this sample denotes: pre-treatment sample, taken before nivolumab and TIL therapy. The baseline tumor samples, taken from the same resection that was used to grow TIL, were excised metastases, most often pleural nodules or supraclavicular lymph nodes. Before any PD-1/PD-L1 blockade was given, tumors were harvested, nivolumab was then administered, and patients who progressed went on to receive lymphodepletion, an infusion of expanded TIL, and IL-2. Adults with stage 4 NSCLC were enrolled from late 2017 to early 2020 in a dual-center phase I trial. Samples came from a single-arm, open-label phase I trial of tumor-infiltrating lymphocyte therapy with nivolumab in advanced non-small cell lung cancer. Parts of each resected tumor were snap-frozen in liquid nitrogen and kept at -80 degrees C. Using laser-capture macrodissection, tumor regions of interest were selected on H&E sections, then pulverized into roughly 15 mg aliquots and extracted using Qiagen Allprep kits.

The sequencing used tumor tissue, collected at baseline. The source is a woman aged 30 to 85 with non-small cell lung cancer.

Here is the DNA: TGTGCCTGGACTAGCGGGAGTCGTTATGAGCAGTTCTTC. Its protein is CAWTSGSRYEQFF. This sequence uses TRBV30 and TRBJ2-1, with 10 middle bases fitting TRBD2. Germline trimming amounts to 4 bases on V and 8 bases on J, with 5 as the count of junction bases outside the gene matches. The CDR3 holds 13 amino acids from the cysteine to the phenylalanine. The entry retains the CDR3 DNA only, 39 bases that are in frame from base 1. The germline V gene (reference sequence) sets CDR1 to GTSNPN and CDR2 to SVGIG.